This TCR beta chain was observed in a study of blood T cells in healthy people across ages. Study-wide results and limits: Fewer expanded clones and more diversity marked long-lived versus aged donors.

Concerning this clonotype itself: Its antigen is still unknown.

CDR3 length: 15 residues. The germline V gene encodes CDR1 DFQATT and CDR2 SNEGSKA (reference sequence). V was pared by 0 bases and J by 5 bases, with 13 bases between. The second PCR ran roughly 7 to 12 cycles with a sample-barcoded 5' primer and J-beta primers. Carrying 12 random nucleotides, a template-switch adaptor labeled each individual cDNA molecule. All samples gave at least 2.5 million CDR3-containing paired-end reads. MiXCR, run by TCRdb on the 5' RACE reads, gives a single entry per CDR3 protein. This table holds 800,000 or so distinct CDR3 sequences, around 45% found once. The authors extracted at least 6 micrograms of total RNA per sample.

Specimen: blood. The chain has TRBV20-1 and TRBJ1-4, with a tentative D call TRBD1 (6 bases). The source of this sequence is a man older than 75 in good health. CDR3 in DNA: TGCAGTGCTAGAGATCCCAAGGACAGCAATGAAAAACTGTTTTTT. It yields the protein CSARDPKDSNEKLFF.